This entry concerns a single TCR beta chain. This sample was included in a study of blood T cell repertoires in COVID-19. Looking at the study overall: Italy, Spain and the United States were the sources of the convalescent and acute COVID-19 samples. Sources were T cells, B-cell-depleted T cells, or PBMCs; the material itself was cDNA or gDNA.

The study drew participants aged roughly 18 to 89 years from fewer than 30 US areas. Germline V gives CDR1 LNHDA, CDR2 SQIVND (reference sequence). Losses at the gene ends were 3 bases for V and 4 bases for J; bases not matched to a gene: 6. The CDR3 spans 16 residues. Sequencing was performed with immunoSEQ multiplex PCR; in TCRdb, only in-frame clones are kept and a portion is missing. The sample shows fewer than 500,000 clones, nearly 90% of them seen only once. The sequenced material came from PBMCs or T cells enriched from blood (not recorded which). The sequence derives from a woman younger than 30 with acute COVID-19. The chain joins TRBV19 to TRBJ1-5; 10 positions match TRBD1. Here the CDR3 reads CASSIAGQGFNQPQHF. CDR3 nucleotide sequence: TGTGCCAGTAGTATCGCGGGACAGGGGTTTAATCAGCCCCAGCATTTT.